This T cell receptor beta chain was sequenced in a study of long-term antiretroviral therapy in people with HIV. Assay version v3.0 of immunoSEQ was used, and it was run at survey level. The method was immunoSEQ multiplex PCR; TCRdb's version includes in-frame clones alone and lacks a portion of them. The top ten clones hold approximately 2.2% of a sample with around 25,000 clones, 90% to 95% of them seen once. The CDR3 contains 14 residues. With V trimmed by 6 bases and J by 9 bases, 8 bases remained unmatched. The germline gives CDR1 SEHNR, CDR2 FQNEAQ (reference sequence). The chain combines TRBV7-9 with TRBJ2-1, with TRBD2 identical over 10 bases. The source is a woman aged 50 to 60 with HIV. The sequencing used unsorted PBMCs, collected about 4.7 years after starting antiretroviral therapy. CDR3 loop: CASRPGTSVGEQFF. The CDR3 DNA sequence: TGTGCCAGCAGACCCGGGACTAGCGTTGGTGAGCAGTTCTTC. Based on the CDR3 plus reference TRBV7-9 and TRBJ2-1, the full variable domain is DTGVSQNPRHKITKRGQNVTFRCDPISEHNRLYWYRQTLGQGPEFLTYFQNEAQLEKSRLLSDRFSAERPKGSFSTLEIQRTEQGDSAMYLCASRPGTSVGEQFFGPGTRLTVL.